The next 32 T cell receptor beta chains were all read from a single sample in a study of PD-1 blockade in classical Hodgkin lymphoma. The time point is: cycle 4 day 1 (C4D1), after less than 7 weeks of nivolumab. All patients experienced relapse after autologous stem cell transplantation, and brentuximab vedotin exposure was variable. Thawed PBMCs were subjected to magnetic negative selection, which yielded isolated CD8+ T cells. Method: immunoSEQ multiplex PCR; TCRdb's copy keeps in-frame clones and lacks some. The profile shows some 18,000 clones, roughly 90% of them singletons. The specimen comprised CD8+ T cells from blood, sampled before the fourth cycle of nivolumab. Receptors were obtained from a human donor with classical Hodgkin lymphoma.

This clone appeared a single time. The chain employs TRBV6-1 and TRBJ2-7, with a weak D call TRBD2 (5 bases). The CDR3 extends over 16 amino acids. V was shortened by 3 bases and J by 3 bases, with 18 bases between the two germline ends. Germline V lookup: CDR1 MNHNS, CDR2 SASEGT. This CDR3 is CASSDGPGENVYEQYF. Written as DNA, the CDR3 is TGTGCCAGCAGTGACGGGCCCGGGGAGAATGTCTACGAGCAGTACTTC.

The chain has TRBV9 and TRBJ1-5; possible D gene TRBD1, 5 bases. Germline V CDR1 and CDR2: SGDLS, YYNGEE. This CDR3 is 15 amino acids long. Between the trimmed V and J ends, which lost 3 bases and 4 bases, there was a span of 14 bases. In DNA, the CDR3 is TGTGCCAGCAGCGCGGGGGGGGGTAGTAATCAGCCCCAGCATTTT. This gives the protein CASSAGGGSNQPQHF.

This clone was detected a few times. The rearrangement joins TRBV4-1 to TRBJ1-5; tentative D call: TRBD1 (6 bases). The CDR3 totals 16 residues. Germline V gene data show CDR1 as MGHRA and CDR2 as YSYEKL. With 4 bases removed from V and 4 bases from J, the gap between germline ends came to 17 bases. As DNA, the CDR3 is TGCGCCAGCAGCCTCACCTGGACAGTACCTAATCAGCCCCAGCATTTT. This codes for CASSLTWTVPNQPQHF.

The V and J genes are TRBV27 and TRBJ1-2; the D gene is possibly TRBD1 (5 bases). CDR3 length: 14 residues. The V gene lost 8 bases and the J gene lost 4 bases, with 17 bases spanning the gap. The germline V gene has CDR1 MNHEY and CDR2 SMNVEV (reference sequence). CDR3 nucleotide sequence: TGTGCCAGCGGGGGAGGTTCAGGTCCCTATGGCTACACCTTC. This encodes CASGGGSGPYGYTF.

This chain connects TRBV15 to TRBJ2-7, with D maybe TRBD1 (6 bases). CDR3 size: 14 residues. Trimming stripped 5 bases from V and 3 bases from J, with 14 bases between. From germline, CDR1 is LNHNV and CDR2 YYDKDF (reference sequence). CDR3 DNA sequence: TGTGCCACCAGCCGGGACAACCAAAACTACGAGCAGTACTTC. Encoded protein: CATSRDNQNYEQYF.

The rearrangement uses TRBV5-4 and TRBJ2-1; D gene uncertain. In germline, CDR1 is SGHNT, CDR2 YYREEE (reference sequence). CDR3 length: 11 amino acids. With 4 bases removed from V and 5 bases from J, the gap between germline ends came to 4 bases. The DNA of the CDR3 is TGTGCCAGCAGCACGCACAATGAGCAGTTCTTC. Residues: CASSTHNEQFF.

This clone was detected only once. CDR3 nucleotides: TGCGCCAGCAGCCCTACCGGACCGCGTTACGAGCAGTACTTC. Protein sequence: CASSPTGPRYEQYF. The chain links TRBV5-1 to TRBJ2-7; D gene unclear. Germline V CDR1 and CDR2: SGHRS, YFSETQ. The germline V and J ends were trimmed by 4 bases and 4 bases, with 15 bases remaining between them. The CDR3 consists of 14 residues.

The chain uses TRBV27 and TRBJ2-2, with D possibly TRBD1 on 5 matching bases. The CDR3 totals 17 residues. V was trimmed by 6 bases and J by 1 base, leaving 18 bases between them. Germline V lookup: CDR1 MNHEY, CDR2 SMNVEV (reference sequence). CDR3 protein: CASSHIQGGRNTGELFF. CDR3 coding DNA: TGTGCCAGCAGCCATATTCAGGGTGGGCGGAACACCGGGGAGCTGTTTTTT.

The rearrangement links TRBV5-6 to TRBJ2-1; TRBD2 is a possible D gene (6 bases). V lost 0 bases, J lost 6 bases, and 7 bases lay in between. CDR1 is SGHDT and CDR2 is YYEEEE in the germline V gene. The CDR3 totals 13 residues. The CDR3 here is CASSLGTINEQFF. The CDR3, as DNA: TGTGCCAGCAGCTTGGGGACTATCAATGAGCAGTTCTTC.

V and J are TRBV6-1 and TRBJ2-7; no reliable D call. This CDR3 region has 13 residues. The V and J ends lost 2 bases and 0 bases respectively, with 5 bases between them. Looked up from germline, CDR1 is MNHNS and CDR2 is SASEGT. This CDR3 is CASSETASYEQYF. CDR3 bases: TGTGCCAGCAGTGAAACGGCCTCCTACGAGCAGTACTTC.

The genes are TRBV27 and TRBJ2-5; tentative D call: TRBD1 (5 bases). The CDR3 length is 13 residues. Deletions cut 3 bases from V and 4 bases from J, with 9 bases between. CDR1 and CDR2 (germline): MNHEY, SMNVEV (reference sequence). CDR3 residues: CASSLVQGETQYF. In DNA, the CDR3 is TGTGCCAGCAGTTTGGTTCAGGGAGAGACCCAGTACTTC.

J is TRBJ1-1 and V is TRBV5-6; D is uncertain. V gave up 3 bases and J gave up 3 bases, with 12 bases separating them. This CDR3 is 14 amino acids long. The germline V gene encodes CDR1 SGHDT and CDR2 YYEEEE. The CDR3 is CASSWVRGDTEAFF. The CDR3 bases are TGTGCCAGCAGCTGGGTTCGGGGTGACACTGAAGCTTTCTTT.

The gene calls are TRBV9 and TRBJ2-7, with no clear D. The CDR3 has 14 amino acids. Germline values: CDR1 SGDLS, CDR2 YYNGEE. Trimming took 0 bases from V and 1 from J, leaving 8 bases between them. In DNA form, the CDR3 reads TGTGCCAGCAGCGTAGTCCCGTCGTCCTACGAGCAGTACTTC. It yields the protein CASSVVPSSYEQYF.

CDR3 sequence: CASSQDISGLATYEQYF. The CDR3 region has the DNA TGCGCCAGCAGCCAAGATATATCGGGATTGGCGACCTACGAGCAGTACTTC. The J gene is TRBJ2-7, the V gene TRBV4-1; a weak D match, TRBD2 (5 bases). The CDR3 contains 17 residues. The germline V gene encodes CDR1 MGHRA and CDR2 YSYEKL. The V and J ends lost 0 bases and 2 bases respectively, with 17 bases between them.

CDR3 residues: CASISPGAGANVLTF. CDR3 bases: TGTGCCAGCATTTCCCCAGGGGCTGGGGCCAACGTCCTGACTTTC. The chain combines TRBV28 with TRBJ2-6; tentative D call: TRBD1 (6 bases). V was clipped by 7 bases and J by 2 bases, with 12 bases between them. The CDR3 runs to 15 residues. Germline CDR1 MDHEN, CDR2 SYDVKM.

V is TRBV9 and J is TRBJ1-2; D possibly corresponds to TRBD1 (5 bases). Trimming shortened V by 2 bases and J by 6 bases, and 14 bases separated the two germline ends. The CDR3 loop spans 14 amino acids. Germline CDR1 and CDR2: SGDLS and YYNGEE. The CDR3 loop is CASSVSGTLHGYTF. The CDR3 region has the DNA TGTGCCAGCAGCGTCAGCGGGACCTTACATGGCTACACCTTC.

The chain has TRBV25-1 and TRBJ2-5; D unclear. V lost 2 bases, J lost 4 bases, and 14 bases lay in between. In germline, CDR1 is MGHDK, CDR2 SYGVNS. The CDR3 contains 15 residues. Here the CDR3 reads CASSERSVGSETQYF. The CDR3 DNA reads TGTGCCAGCAGTGAAAGGAGTGTTGGCTCAGAGACCCAGTACTTC.

The CDR3 nucleotides read TGTGCCAGCAGTTACTTCCCCCAGGGGCCCTCTTACGAGCAGTACTTC. It translates to CASSYFPQGPSYEQYF. The chain combines TRBV6-5 with TRBJ2-7; tentative D call: TRBD1 (6 bases). Germline V gene data show CDR1 as MNHEY and CDR2 as SVGAGI. This CDR3 spans 16 amino acids. V gave up 1 base and J gave up 4 bases, with 17 bases separating them.

The chain combines TRBV9 with TRBJ1-4, with 7 bases lining up with TRBD1. Germline V CDR1 and CDR2: SGDLS, YYNGEE. After removal of 3 bases from V and 8 bases from J, the junction contained 10 bases not matched to a gene. The CDR3 is 15 amino acids. The DNA of the CDR3 is TGTGCCAGCAGCGCAACGACAGGGACGGGAGAAAAACTGTTTTTT. It encodes CASSATTGTGEKLFF.

V and J are TRBV12-5 and TRBJ2-5; D might be TRBD1 (5 bases). Germline assignment: CDR1 LGHNT and CDR2 FRNRAP. Trimming left V 4 bases short and J 1 base short, with 13 bases between. The CDR3 extends over 15 amino acids. The CDR3 DNA reads TGTGCTAGTGGTTGGGGCCTCGGATCCCAAGAGACCCAGTACTTC. Encoded protein: CASGWGLGSQETQYF.

The chain employs TRBV11-2 and TRBJ2-7; D ambiguous. V was pared by 3 bases and J by 6 bases, with 6 bases between. This CDR3 is 11 amino acids long. CDR1 and CDR2 from the germline V gene are SGHAT and FQNNGV. CDR3 residues: CASSLTLEQYF. The DNA for the CDR3 is TGTGCCAGCAGCTTGACACTCGAGCAGTACTTC.

This CDR3 is CASKPPPHNEQFF. The CDR3 nucleotides read TGTGCCAGCAAGCCCCCGCCCCACAATGAGCAGTTCTTC. J is TRBJ2-1 and V is TRBV28; D gene uncertain. CDR1 is MDHEN, CDR2 SYDVKM, per germline. V lost 7 bases and J 5 bases, leaving 12 bases between the germline ends. The CDR3 totals 13 residues.

The chain joins TRBV9 to TRBJ2-2; possible D gene TRBD2, 6 bases. In germline, CDR1 is SGDLS, CDR2 YYNGEE. The CDR3 runs to 18 residues. Trimming stripped 4 bases from V and 2 bases from J, with 21 bases between. The CDR3 loop is CASSPRTTLGRNTGELFF. DNA for the CDR3: TGTGCCAGCAGCCCCAGGACTACCCTGGGGCGAAACACCGGGGAGCTGTTTTTT.

This clone was detected a few times. This rearrangement joins TRBV19 to TRBJ1-4; D not resolved. V was pared by 6 bases and J by 7 bases, with 15 bases between. Per the germline V gene, CDR1 is LNHDA and CDR2 is SQIVND (reference sequence). The CDR3 consists of 14 residues. For the CDR3, the DNA is TGTGCCAGTAGCGTGGGTTCTACAATTGAAAAACTGTTTTTT. This translates into CASSVGSTIEKLFF.

The V gene is TRBV6-1, the J gene TRBJ2-3; TRBD1 is a possible D gene (6 bases). The CDR3 covers 18 residues. Trimming took 1 base from V and 5 from J, leaving 22 bases between them. Germline CDR1 is MNHNS and CDR2 is SASEGT. CDR3 in amino acids: CASSEEATLGRGGDTQYF. DNA for the CDR3: TGTGCCAGCAGTGAAGAAGCGACGCTGGGCAGGGGTGGAGATACGCAGTATTTT.

This clone was observed a single time. The chain links TRBV5-1 to TRBJ2-7, with 13 positions matching TRBD2. The trim removed 5 bases at V and 4 bases at J, leaving 6 bases unmatched. The CDR3 sequence is 15 residues long. The germline CDR1 and CDR2 sequences are SGHRS and YFSETQ. The CDR3 region is CASRMGLAGSYEQYF. The CDR3 bases are TGCGCCAGCAGGATGGGACTAGCGGGATCATACGAGCAGTACTTC.

The gene calls are TRBV23-1 and TRBJ2-5; TRBD2 is a possible D gene (6 bases). TRBV23-1 is an ORF for which the function is uncertain. This CDR3 has 13 amino acids. Trimming pared 4 bases from V and 4 bases from J, leaving 10 bases between. CDR3 nucleotides: TGCGCCAGCAGTCTGTGGGGAGGAGAGACCCAGTACTTC. It yields the protein CASSLWGGETQYF.

This chain links TRBV4-1 with TRBJ1-1, with 8 nucleotides matching TRBD1. Per the germline V gene, CDR1 is MGHRA and CDR2 is YSYEKL. With V trimmed by 1 base and J by 1 base, 8 bases remained unmatched. This CDR3 contains 17 residues. CDR3 DNA: TGCGCCAGCAGCCAAGTGTCAGGGGGCCATGGGAACACTGAAGCTTTCTTT. Translated, it gives CASSQVSGGHGNTEAFF.

This chain connects TRBV2 to TRBJ2-7, with 7 positions matching TRBD2. Germline lookup yields CDR1 SNHLY and CDR2 FYNNEI. Trimming took 7 bases from V and 1 from J; bases not matched to a gene: 4. CDR3 length: 13 amino acids. CDR3 bases: TGTGCCAGCACCCTAGCGGATTCCTACGAGCAGTACTTC. It translates to CASTLADSYEQYF.

The CDR3 coding sequence is TGTGCCAGCAGTTTGGCAGCAGTTTGGTATGTCGGCAATTCGCGGGACTCCTACAATGAGCAGTTCTTC. Translating gives CASSLAAVWYVGNSRDSYNEQFF. The chain combines TRBV28 with TRBJ2-1; tentative D call: TRBD2 (6 bases). Germline CDR1 is MDHEN and CDR2 is SYDVKM. The germline V and J ends were trimmed by 3 bases and 0 bases, with 33 bases remaining between them. This CDR3 spans 23 amino acids.

The genes are TRBV5-1 and TRBJ2-1; the match to TRBD2 covers 10 bases. V gave up 5 bases and J gave up 7 bases; unmatched junction bases: 3. The CDR3 covers 13 residues. CDR1 and CDR2 from the germline V gene are SGHRS and YFSETQ. CDR3 sequence (DNA): TGCGCCAGCAGTTTACTAGCGGGGAATGAGCAGTTCTTC. As protein: CASSLLAGNEQFF.

The chain combines TRBV6-5 with TRBJ1-2; maybe TRBD1 (6 bases). This CDR3 contains 15 residues. Trimming took 4 bases from V and 1 from J, leaving 13 bases between them. Germline V CDR1 and CDR2: MNHEY, SVGAGI. The CDR3 region is CASSSGGRLNYGYTF. CDR3 nucleotide sequence: TGTGCCAGCAGTTCTGGGGGCCGCCTTAACTATGGCTACACCTTC.